This is a list of T cell receptor beta chains from one sample in a study of blood T cell repertoires in COVID-19. The table came from immunoSEQ multiplex PCR; TCRdb's copy has only in-frame clones and leaves some out. Of tens of thousands of clones in the sample, around 87% were seen once. The specimen was peripheral blood. The receptors were gathered from a human donor in a cohort sampled during active COVID-19. CDR3s leave out the opening cysteine and the closing phenylalanine or tryptophan.

TRBV6-5	ASSNTGYTEAF
TRBV3-1/TRBV3-2	ASSQVYGGASQQY
TRBV19	ASAVGGQGDTQY
TRBV27	ASSSPLQGRYTEAF
TRBV12-3/TRBV12-4	ASSANGFTEAF
TRBV4-1	ASSPEFEETQY
TRBV27	ASSLSQATANTDTQY
TRBV19	ASIRGFRQPQH
TRBV3-1/TRBV3-2	ASSQVREQY
TRBV18	ASSPRDRGEAF
TRBV7-8	ASSGPGKHNEQF
TRBV28	ASSSTGGGEPDTQY
TRBV2	ASRTFVEDT
TRBV25-1	ASSPPVDSGNTIY
TRBV10-3	AISGQINQPQH
TRBV7-9	ASSEQGDSPLH
TRBV10-3	AISETKDQPQH
TRBV28	ASSELLQGTGNQPQH
TRBV11-2	ASSLQSLSSGGGGYT
TRBV5-1	ASSLERTGYYNEQF
TRBV10-2	ASSGVREGRVNTEAF
TRBV4-1	ASSQGQVDYNEQF
TRBV3-1/TRBV3-2	ASSLTGSGANVLT
TRBV28	ASSRIAATTEAF
TRBV5-1	ASSLVSFRSDTQY
TRBV19	ASSITGPGQGHEQY
TRBV3-1/TRBV3-2	ASSQPTANYGYT
TRBV11-3	ASSGLATGELF
TRBV18	ASSPGPDVRAYT
TRBV6-4	ASSDGDSGVNEQF
TRBV11-3	ASSLRGKNTEAF
TRBV6-1	ASSEIVGRGVNTQY
TRBV19	ASSTDRGAYEQY
TRBV6-5	ASSYSGGAKNYGYT
TRBV23-1	ASTQSRVSNTGELF
TRBV10-3	AISEQDNNQPQH
TRBV19	ASSTTGGTGELF
TRBV27	ASSAGGAVAEAF
TRBV5-1	ASSLNPDTQY
TRBV20-1	SASLPDRGPSTEAF
TRBV9	ASSVLSGGVADTQY
TRBV6-5	ASKPGTSNPYEQY
TRBV3-1/TRBV3-2	ASSQGQGGTGELF
TRBV23-1	ASSQPPGQNHNEQF
TRBV2	ASDALRGEKLF
TRBV5-5	ASSLEVRGSGEKLF
TRBV4-2	ASSPSGGQETQY
TRBV6-1	ASSELPSGVSTDTQY
TRBV15	ATSSRNPGAAGELF
TRBV7-2	ASSLALAGGPREETQY
TRBV5-1	ASSLGAALNTEAF
TRBV5-1	ASSLAGTRFTDTQY
TRBV30	AWSVRGEKLF
TRBV5-1	ASSLAGVFGGNTIY
TRBV6-2/TRBV6-3	ASSPGTGGLNSPLH
TRBV14	ASSQTGSTAEAF
TRBV25-1	ASSEYKGTGPNTGELF
TRBV19	ASSIAGRDTEAF
TRBV28	ASSLVAGGGTQY
TRBV30	AWRSGEISYTQY